This TCR beta chain was recovered during a study of identical twins. A universal primer site came from template switching; cDNA carried unique molecular identifiers. In TCRdb, the 5' RACE reads were re-called with MiXCR into one record per CDR3 protein. The sample yields 470,000 or so distinct CDR3 sequences, less than 25% seen once. With respect to this clonotype: Its antigen is not identified.

Broader study findings: The models gave estimates that fell short of the out-of-frame TCR alpha sharing seen in monozygotic twins.

This CDR3 has 13 amino acids. Germline loops: CDR1 ENHRY, CDR2 SYGVKD. V gave up 8 bases and J gave up 7 bases, with 15 bases separating them. In addition, the sample was reused for a study of T cells expressing NK-cell markers. That study adds: CD3+CD56+NKG2C+, CD3+CD56+NKG2C- and CD3+CD56-NKG2C+ T cells, once sorted, supplied the TCR beta repertoires.

The TCR comes from a woman between 18 and 29 years old in good health. Specimen: CD4+ T cells sorted from blood. This rearrangement joins TRBV10-3 to TRBJ2-1; a possible D gene is TRBD2 (6 bases). In DNA form, the CDR3 reads TGTGCCATCGGGGCGGGGATGGCGAATGAGCAGTTCTTC. Its protein product is CAIGAGMANEQFF.